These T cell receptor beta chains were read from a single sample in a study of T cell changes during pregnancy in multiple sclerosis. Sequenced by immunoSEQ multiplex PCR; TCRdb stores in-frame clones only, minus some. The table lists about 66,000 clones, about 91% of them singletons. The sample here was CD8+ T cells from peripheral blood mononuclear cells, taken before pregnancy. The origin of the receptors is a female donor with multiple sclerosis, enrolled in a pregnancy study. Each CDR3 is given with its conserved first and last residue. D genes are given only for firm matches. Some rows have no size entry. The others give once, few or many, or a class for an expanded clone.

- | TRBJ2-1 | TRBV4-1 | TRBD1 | TGCGCCAGCAGCCAAGTCGGGGCAGGGGGCCCGGGGCAGTTCTTC | CASSQVGAGGPGQFF
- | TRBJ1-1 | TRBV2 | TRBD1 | TGTGCCAGCAGTGAAACCTCCTCGTGGGACAGGGGAAACACTGAAGCTTTCTTT | CASSETSSWDRGNTEAFF
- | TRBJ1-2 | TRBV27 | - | TGTGCCAGTACCTCTACAGACGGCTACACCTTC | CASTSTDGYTF
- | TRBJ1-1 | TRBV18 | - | TGTGCCAGCTCACCACCGGGGGGGTACACTGAAGCTTTCTTT | CASSPPGGYTEAFF
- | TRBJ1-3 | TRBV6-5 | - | TGTGCCAGCAGCATGACAGCGGGCTCTGGAAACACCATATATTTT | CASSMTAGSGNTIYF
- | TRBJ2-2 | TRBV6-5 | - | TGTGCCAGCAGTTACCTGGAGGGTGCCGGGGAGCTGTTTTTT | CASSYLEGAGELFF
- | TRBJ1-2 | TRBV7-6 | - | TGTGCCAGCAGCAATCCGGGAGAATCTGAATTC | CASSNPGESEF
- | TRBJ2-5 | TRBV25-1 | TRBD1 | TGTGCCAGCAGTGAACAGGGTCCGGGACAGGAGTTCCAAGAGACCCAGTACTTC | CASSEQGPGQEFQETQYF
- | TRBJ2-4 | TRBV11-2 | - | TGTGCCAGCAGCTCATCAGGGGACATTCAGTACTTC | CASSSSGDIQYF
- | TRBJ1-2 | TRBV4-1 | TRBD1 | TGCGCCAGCAGCCAAGAAAGACAGGGTAAGAACTATGGCTACACCTTC | CASSQERQGKNYGYTF
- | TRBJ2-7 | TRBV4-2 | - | TGTGCCAGCAGCCAGCTAGCGAGGCCCTACGAGCAGTACTTC | CASSQLARPYEQYF
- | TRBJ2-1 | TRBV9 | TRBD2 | TGTGCCAGCAGCATAGGACTAGCGGGGGGGACGAGCTCCTACAATGAGCAGTTCTTC | CASSIGLAGGTSSYNEQFF
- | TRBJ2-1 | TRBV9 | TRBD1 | TGTGCCAGCAGCGCCGGGGACAGGGCAAATGAGCAGTTCTTC | CASSAGDRANEQFF
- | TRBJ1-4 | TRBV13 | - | TGTGCCAGCAGCTTCGGGGGATCGGCTTCTAATGAAAAACTGTTTTTT | CASSFGGSASNEKLFF
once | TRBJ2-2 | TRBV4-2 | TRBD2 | TGTGCCAGCAGCCAAGTCCCGACTAGCGGGGGGGGGACCGGGGAGCTGTTTTTT | CASSQVPTSGGGTGELFF
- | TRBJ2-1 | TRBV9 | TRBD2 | TGTGCCAGCAGCGGCCCGGGCGGGGGGCGTATGCATGAGCAGTTCTTC | CASSGPGGGRMHEQFF
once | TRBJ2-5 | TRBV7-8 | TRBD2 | TGTGCCAGCAGCTTTAAGACTAGCGGGGGACCCTGGCAAGAGACCCAGTACTTC | CASSFKTSGGPWQETQYF
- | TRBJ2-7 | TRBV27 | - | TGTGCCAGCAGTTTATTCCAGGGTAGCTACGAGCAGTACTTC | CASSLFQGSYEQYF
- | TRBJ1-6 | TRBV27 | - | TGTGCCAGCAAGCCGGGGGATAGGAATTCACCCCTCCACTTT | CASKPGDRNSPLHF
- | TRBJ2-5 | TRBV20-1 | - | TGCAGTGCTAAGGGGGAGACCCAGTACTTC | CSAKGETQYF
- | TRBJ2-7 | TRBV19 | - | TGTGCCAGTCCTCGGACTCAAGACTACGAGCAGTACTTC | CASPRTQDYEQYF
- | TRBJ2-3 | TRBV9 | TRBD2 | TGTGCCAGCAGCGGTAGCGGGGATACGCAGTATTTT | CASSGSGDTQYF